This is a list of T cell receptor beta chains from one sample in a study of T cell responses to AZD1222 COVID-19 vaccine. TCRdb's copy holds only in-frame clones and misses some; the assay was immunoSEQ multiplex PCR. This sample yields 150,000 to 200,000 clones, of which approximately 93% are seen a single time; approximately 3.4% belongs to the top ten. Sequenced material: peripheral blood, taken 28 days after the second AZD1222 dose. These receptors were collected from an adult who received the AZD1222 COVID-19 vaccine. Each CDR3 is given with its conserved first and last residue. Each record gives: clone size, J gene, D gene, V gene, CDR3 protein, CDR3 DNA. D genes are given only for firm matches. Not every row has a clone size; where given, it reads once, few, many or a size class.

clone_size: NA; j_call: TRBJ1-5; d_call: TRBD1; v_call: TRBV6-5; cdr3_aa: CASRSGTGGNQPQHF; cdr3_nt: TGTGCCAGCCGTTCTGGGACAGGGGGGAATCAGCCCCAGCATTTT
clone_size: NA; j_call: TRBJ2-1; d_call: TRBD2; v_call: TRBV7-7; cdr3_aa: CASSLGLAGADEQFF; cdr3_nt: TGTGCTAGCAGCTTAGGGTTAGCGGGAGCGGATGAGCAGTTCTTC
clone_size: NA; j_call: TRBJ1-6; d_call: TRBD1; v_call: TRBV5-1; cdr3_aa: CASSLAGQGFSPLHF; cdr3_nt: TGCGCCAGCAGCTTGGCCGGACAGGGTTTTTCACCCCTCCACTTT
clone_size: NA; j_call: TRBJ2-1; d_call: TRBD1; v_call: TRBV27; cdr3_aa: CASSPNRGPSYNEQFF; cdr3_nt: TGTGCCAGCAGTCCAAACAGGGGTCCCTCTTACAATGAGCAGTTCTTC
clone_size: NA; j_call: TRBJ2-2; d_call: NA; v_call: TRBV28; cdr3_aa: CASSLAGATGELFF; cdr3_nt: TGTGCCAGCAGTTTAGCAGGGGCCACCGGGGAGCTGTTTTTT
clone_size: NA; j_call: TRBJ2-7; d_call: NA; v_call: TRBV6-5; cdr3_aa: CASSYKDEQYF; cdr3_nt: TGTGCCAGCAGTTACAAGGACGAGCAGTACTTC
clone_size: NA; j_call: TRBJ1-4; d_call: NA; v_call: TRBV4-1; cdr3_aa: CASSQYGEANEKLFF; cdr3_nt: TGCGCCAGCAGCCAATACGGGGAGGCTAATGAAAAACTGTTTTTT
clone_size: NA; j_call: TRBJ2-1; d_call: TRBD2; v_call: TRBV7-8; cdr3_aa: CASSLVGGYGYNEQFF; cdr3_nt: TGTGCCAGCAGCTTAGTGGGGGGGTATGGATACAATGAGCAGTTCTTC
clone_size: NA; j_call: TRBJ2-2; d_call: NA; v_call: TRBV19; cdr3_aa: CASSYVPNTGELFF; cdr3_nt: TGTGCCAGTTCCTACGTCCCAAACACCGGGGAGCTGTTTTTT
clone_size: NA; j_call: TRBJ1-5; d_call: NA; v_call: TRBV7-2; cdr3_aa: CASSLNSNQPQHF; cdr3_nt: TGTGCCAGCAGCTTAAACAGCAATCAGCCCCAGCATTTT
clone_size: NA; j_call: TRBJ1-4; d_call: NA; v_call: TRBV6-5; cdr3_aa: CASRNRRAEKLFF; cdr3_nt: TGTGCCAGCAGAAACAGGAGGGCTGAAAAACTGTTTTTT
clone_size: NA; j_call: TRBJ1-5; d_call: NA; v_call: TRBV28; cdr3_aa: CASSQQGAPAGQPQHF; cdr3_nt: TGTGCCAGCAGCCAACAAGGGGCCCCTGCAGGGCAGCCCCAGCATTTT
clone_size: NA; j_call: TRBJ1-1; d_call: NA; v_call: TRBV24-1; cdr3_aa: CATSDKPYTEAFF; cdr3_nt: TGTGCCACCAGTGACAAACCCTACACTGAAGCTTTCTTT
clone_size: NA; j_call: TRBJ2-2; d_call: TRBD1; v_call: TRBV28; cdr3_aa: CASTRGDRGNTGELFF; cdr3_nt: TGTGCCAGCACCCGTGGAGACAGGGGGAACACCGGGGAGCTGTTTTTT
clone_size: NA; j_call: TRBJ2-7; d_call: NA; v_call: TRBV28; cdr3_aa: CASSLRAGSYEQYF; cdr3_nt: TGTGCCAGCAGTTTACGGGCGGGCTCCTACGAGCAGTACTTC
clone_size: NA; j_call: TRBJ2-7; d_call: TRBD2; v_call: TRBV2; cdr3_aa: CASSLTSGPYEQYF; cdr3_nt: TGTGCCAGCAGTCTAACTAGCGGACCCTACGAGCAGTACTTC
clone_size: NA; j_call: TRBJ2-1; d_call: TRBD2; v_call: TRBV6-5; cdr3_aa: CASGMTSGGYNEQFF; cdr3_nt: TGTGCCAGCGGTATGACTAGCGGGGGTTACAATGAGCAGTTCTTC
clone_size: NA; j_call: TRBJ1-4; d_call: TRBD1; v_call: TRBV15; cdr3_aa: CATSTDAGGDDEKLFF; cdr3_nt: TGTGCCACCAGCACTGACGCAGGGGGGGACGATGAAAAACTGTTTTTT
clone_size: NA; j_call: TRBJ1-5; d_call: TRBD1; v_call: TRBV7-9; cdr3_aa: CASSPGGDRGRHF; cdr3_nt: TGTGCCAGCAGCCCCGGAGGTGACAGGGGTCGGCATTTT
clone_size: NA; j_call: TRBJ2-2; d_call: NA; v_call: TRBV28; cdr3_aa: CASSFGTLGNTGELFF; cdr3_nt: TGTGCCAGCAGTTTCGGGACTTTGGGGAACACCGGGGAGCTGTTTTTT
clone_size: NA; j_call: TRBJ2-7; d_call: NA; v_call: TRBV28; cdr3_aa: CASSLSPLGPANYEQYF; cdr3_nt: TGTGCCAGCAGTCTAAGTCCGTTAGGGCCGGCAAACTACGAGCAGTACTTC
clone_size: NA; j_call: TRBJ2-2; d_call: TRBD1; v_call: TRBV3-1/TRBV3-2; cdr3_aa: CASSRGTGANTGELFF; cdr3_nt: TGTGCCAGCAGCCGGGGGACAGGCGCGAACACCGGGGAGCTGTTTTTT
clone_size: NA; j_call: TRBJ2-7; d_call: NA; v_call: TRBV9; cdr3_aa: CASSVADGSINEQYF; cdr3_nt: TGTGCCAGCAGCGTAGCGGACGGGAGTATCAACGAGCAGTACTTC
clone_size: few; j_call: TRBJ1-4; d_call: TRBD1; v_call: TRBV3-1/TRBV3-2; cdr3_aa: CASSQATGGNEKLFF; cdr3_nt: TGTGCCAGCAGCCAAGCGACAGGGGGAAATGAAAAACTGTTTTTT
clone_size: once; j_call: TRBJ1-1; d_call: NA; v_call: TRBV3-1/TRBV3-2; cdr3_aa: CASTSRGLVNTEAFF; cdr3_nt: TGTGCCAGCACTTCGAGGGGCCTCGTGAACACTGAAGCTTTCTTT
clone_size: NA; j_call: TRBJ1-1; d_call: NA; v_call: TRBV18; cdr3_aa: CASSWGQLVNTEAFF; cdr3_nt: TGTGCCAGCTCTTGGGGACAATTGGTAAACACTGAAGCTTTCTTT
clone_size: NA; j_call: TRBJ1-1; d_call: NA; v_call: TRBV6-7; cdr3_aa: CASSPGATEAFF; cdr3_nt: TGTGCCAGCAGTCCAGGAGCCACTGAAGCTTTCTTT
clone_size: NA; j_call: TRBJ2-7; d_call: NA; v_call: TRBV28; cdr3_aa: CASRSRFYEQYF; cdr3_nt: TGTGCCAGCCGTAGTAGGTTTTACGAGCAGTACTTC
clone_size: once; j_call: TRBJ1-4; d_call: NA; v_call: TRBV30; cdr3_aa: CAWSVRRFRFDEKLFF; cdr3_nt: TGTGCCTGGAGTGTACGGAGGTTCAGGTTTGATGAAAAACTGTTTTTT
clone_size: NA; j_call: TRBJ2-6; d_call: NA; v_call: TRBV15; cdr3_aa: CATGPDGSGANVLTF; cdr3_nt: TGTGCCACCGGCCCTGACGGGTCTGGGGCCAACGTCCTGACTTTC
clone_size: NA; j_call: TRBJ1-4; d_call: NA; v_call: TRBV15; cdr3_aa: CATSRGVNEKLFF; cdr3_nt: TGTGCCACCAGCAGGGGGGTAAATGAAAAACTGTTTTTT
clone_size: NA; j_call: TRBJ1-2; d_call: TRBD1; v_call: TRBV28; cdr3_aa: CASSLFRQGSYGYTF; cdr3_nt: TGTGCCAGCAGTTTATTCCGACAGGGGAGCTATGGCTACACCTTC
clone_size: NA; j_call: TRBJ2-7; d_call: TRBD2; v_call: TRBV6-5; cdr3_aa: CASSMAGVYEQYF; cdr3_nt: TGTGCCAGCAGTATGGCGGGAGTATACGAGCAGTACTTC
clone_size: many; j_call: TRBJ2-5; d_call: TRBD2; v_call: TRBV4-1; cdr3_aa: CASSRVGLAGQTQYF; cdr3_nt: TGCGCCAGCAGCCGCGTCGGACTAGCTGGACAGACCCAGTACTTC
clone_size: NA; j_call: TRBJ1-1; d_call: TRBD1; v_call: TRBV7-4; cdr3_aa: CASSPPSRTGGGNTEAFF; cdr3_nt: TGTGCCAGCAGCCCTCCGAGCAGGACAGGGGGCGGGAACACTGAAGCTTTCTTT
clone_size: NA; j_call: TRBJ1-2; d_call: TRBD1; v_call: TRBV6-4; cdr3_aa: CASSLRTGQGYTF; cdr3_nt: TGTGCCAGCAGCCTCCGGACAGGGCAAGGCTACACCTTC
clone_size: NA; j_call: TRBJ2-5; d_call: NA; v_call: TRBV10-3; cdr3_aa: CAISESSALVETQYF; cdr3_nt: TGTGCCATCAGTGAGTCTTCTGCGCTAGTGGAGACCCAGTACTTC
clone_size: once; j_call: TRBJ2-7; d_call: TRBD2; v_call: TRBV4-3; cdr3_aa: CASSQEYGREDSYEQYF; cdr3_nt: TGCGCCAGCAGCCAAGAGTATGGGCGGGAGGACTCCTACGAGCAGTACTTC
clone_size: NA; j_call: TRBJ2-7; d_call: TRBD1; v_call: TRBV7-2; cdr3_aa: CASSFRTGNYEQYF; cdr3_nt: TGTGCCAGCAGCTTCCGGACAGGGAACTACGAGCAGTACTTC